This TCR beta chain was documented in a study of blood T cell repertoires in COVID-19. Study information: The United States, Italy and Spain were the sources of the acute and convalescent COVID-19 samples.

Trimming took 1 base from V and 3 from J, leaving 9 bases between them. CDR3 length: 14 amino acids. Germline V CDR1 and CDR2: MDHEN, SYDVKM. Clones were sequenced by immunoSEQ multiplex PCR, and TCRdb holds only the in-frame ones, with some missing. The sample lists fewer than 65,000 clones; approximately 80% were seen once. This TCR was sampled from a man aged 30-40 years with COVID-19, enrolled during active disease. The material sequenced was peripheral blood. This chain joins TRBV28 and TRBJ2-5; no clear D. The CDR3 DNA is TGTGCCAGCAGTTTATCGACAATTGAAGAGACCCAGTACTTC. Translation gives CASSLSTIEETQYF. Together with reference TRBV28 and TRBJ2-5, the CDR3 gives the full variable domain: DVKVTQSSRYLVKRTGEKVFLECVQDMDHENMFWYRQDPGLGLRLIYFSYDVKMKEKGDIPEGYSVSREKKERFSLILESASTNQTSMYLCASSLSTIEETQYFGPGTRLLVL.